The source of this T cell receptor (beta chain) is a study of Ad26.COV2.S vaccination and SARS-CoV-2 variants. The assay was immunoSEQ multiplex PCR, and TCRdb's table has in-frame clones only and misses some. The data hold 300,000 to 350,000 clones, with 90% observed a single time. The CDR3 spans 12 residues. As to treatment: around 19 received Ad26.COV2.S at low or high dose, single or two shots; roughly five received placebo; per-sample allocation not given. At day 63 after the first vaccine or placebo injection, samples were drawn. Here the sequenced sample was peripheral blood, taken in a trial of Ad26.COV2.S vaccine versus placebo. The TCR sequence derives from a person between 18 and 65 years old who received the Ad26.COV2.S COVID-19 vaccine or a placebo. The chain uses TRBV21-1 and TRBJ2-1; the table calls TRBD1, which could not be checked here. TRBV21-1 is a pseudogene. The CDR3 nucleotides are TGTGCCAGCAAGTACCGGGACACGGAGCAGTTCTTC. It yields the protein CASKYRDTEQFF.